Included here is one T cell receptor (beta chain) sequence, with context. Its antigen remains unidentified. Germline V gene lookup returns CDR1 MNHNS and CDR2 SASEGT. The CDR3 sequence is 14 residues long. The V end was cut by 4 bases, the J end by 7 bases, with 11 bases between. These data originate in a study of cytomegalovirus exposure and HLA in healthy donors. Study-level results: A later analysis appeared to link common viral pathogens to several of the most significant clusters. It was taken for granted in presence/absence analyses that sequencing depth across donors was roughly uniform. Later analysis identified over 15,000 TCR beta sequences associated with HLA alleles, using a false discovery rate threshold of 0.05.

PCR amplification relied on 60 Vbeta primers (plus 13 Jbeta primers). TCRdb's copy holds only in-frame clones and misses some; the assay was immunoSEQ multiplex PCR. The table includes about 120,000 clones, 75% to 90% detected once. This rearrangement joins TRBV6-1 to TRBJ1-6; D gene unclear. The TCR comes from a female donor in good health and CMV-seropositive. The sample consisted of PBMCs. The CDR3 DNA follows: TGTGCCAGCAGTGCCAGGCAGGAAAATTCACCCCTCCACTTT. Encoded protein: CASSARQENSPLHF.